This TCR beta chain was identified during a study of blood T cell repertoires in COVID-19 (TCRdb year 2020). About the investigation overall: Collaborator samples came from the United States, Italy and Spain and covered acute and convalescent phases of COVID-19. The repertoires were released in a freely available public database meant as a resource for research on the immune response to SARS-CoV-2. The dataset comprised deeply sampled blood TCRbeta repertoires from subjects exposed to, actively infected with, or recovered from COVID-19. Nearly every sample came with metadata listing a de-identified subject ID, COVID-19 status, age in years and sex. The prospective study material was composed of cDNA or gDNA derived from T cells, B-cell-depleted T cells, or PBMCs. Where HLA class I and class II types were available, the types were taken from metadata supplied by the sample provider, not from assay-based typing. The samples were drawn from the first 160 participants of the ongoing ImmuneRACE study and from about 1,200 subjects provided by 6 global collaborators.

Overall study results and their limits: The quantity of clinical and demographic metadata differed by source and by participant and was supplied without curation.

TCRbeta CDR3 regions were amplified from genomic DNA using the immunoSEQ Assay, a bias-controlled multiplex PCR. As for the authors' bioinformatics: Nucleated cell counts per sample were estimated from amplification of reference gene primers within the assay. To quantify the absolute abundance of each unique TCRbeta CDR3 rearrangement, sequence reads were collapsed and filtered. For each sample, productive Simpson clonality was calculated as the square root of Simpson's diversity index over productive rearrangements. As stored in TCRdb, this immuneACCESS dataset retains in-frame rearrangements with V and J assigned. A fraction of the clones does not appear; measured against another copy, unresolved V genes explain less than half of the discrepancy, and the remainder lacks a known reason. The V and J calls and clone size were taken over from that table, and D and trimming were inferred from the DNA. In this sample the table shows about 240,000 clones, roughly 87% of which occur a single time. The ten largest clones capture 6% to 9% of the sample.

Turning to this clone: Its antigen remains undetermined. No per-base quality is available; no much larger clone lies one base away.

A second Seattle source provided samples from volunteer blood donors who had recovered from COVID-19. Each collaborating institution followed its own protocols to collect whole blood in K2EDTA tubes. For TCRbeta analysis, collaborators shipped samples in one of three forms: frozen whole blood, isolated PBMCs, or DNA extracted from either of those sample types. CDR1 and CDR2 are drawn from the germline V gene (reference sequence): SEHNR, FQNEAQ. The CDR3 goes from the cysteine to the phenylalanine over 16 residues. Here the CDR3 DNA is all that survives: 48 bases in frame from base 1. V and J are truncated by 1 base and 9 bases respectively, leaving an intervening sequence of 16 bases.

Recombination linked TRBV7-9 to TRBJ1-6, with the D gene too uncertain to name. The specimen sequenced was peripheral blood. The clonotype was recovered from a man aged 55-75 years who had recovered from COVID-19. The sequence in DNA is TGTGCCAGCAGCTTAGAGGGTCCAGGAGCGGGTTCACCCCTCCACTTT. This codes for CASSLEGPGAGSPLHF. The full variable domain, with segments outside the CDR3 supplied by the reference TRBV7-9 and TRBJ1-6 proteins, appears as DTGVSQNPRHKITKRGQNVTFRCDPISEHNRLYWYRQTLGQGPEFLTYFQNEAQLEKSRLLSDRFSAERPKGSFSTLEIQRTEQGDSAMYLCASSLEGPGAGSPLHFGNGTRLTVT.